This TCR beta chain was identified during a study of cytomegalovirus exposure and HLA in healthy donors. Study-wide findings and caveats: Confirmation in vitro established that a few CMV-associated chains were specific for CMV antigens.

As regards this clone: Antigen unknown.

Germline assignment: CDR1 MGHRA and CDR2 YSYEKL. J lost 1 base, V lost 8 bases, and 6 bases had no gene match. This CDR3 contains 14 residues. Amplification used 60 Vbeta primers and 13 Jbeta primers. Using immunoSEQ multiplex PCR, the repertoire was profiled, and TCRdb retains in-frame clones only, with some absent. The profile shows about 150,000 clones, approximately 72% of them singletons. Sequencing used PBMCs. The chain has TRBV4-1 and TRBJ2-7; 9 positions match TRBD1. The TCR was taken from a man aged 18 to 35 in good health and CMV-seronegative. This chain's CDR3 is CASSPGQGSYEQYF. CDR3 sequence (DNA): TGCGCCAGCTCCCCGGGACAGGGATCCTACGAGCAGTACTTC.